This T cell receptor (beta chain) was sequenced in a study of blood T cell repertoires in COVID-19. Study information: COVID-19 samples collected from the United States, Italy and Spain covered acute and convalescent phases. Sources were T cells, B-cell-depleted T cells, or PBMCs; the material itself was cDNA or gDNA.

Authors' analysis steps: Researchers report that nucleated cell counts were estimated from reference gene primer amplification. TCRdb's copy holds only in-frame clones and misses some; the assay was immunoSEQ multiplex PCR. V, J and clone size derive from that table, while D and trimming were established from the DNA sequence. The data hold about 62,000 clones, with around 80% observed a single time. The TCR sequence derives from a human donor in a cohort sampled during active COVID-19. The sequenced sample consisted of peripheral blood.

CDR3 sequence: CASSLAGFSEAFF. In nucleotides, the CDR3 is TGCGCCAGCAGCTTGGCCGGGTTTTCTGAAGCTTTCTTT. This rearrangement joins TRBV5-1 to TRBJ1-1; D gene unclear. This CDR3 has 13 residues. Germline V gene data show CDR1 as SGHRS and CDR2 as YFSETQ. The V and J ends lost 0 bases and 6 bases respectively, with 9 bases between them.